This T cell receptor beta chain was sequenced for a study of blood T cell repertoires in COVID-19. About the study: Samples representing acute and convalescent COVID-19 were sourced from the United States, Italy and Spain.

As originally analysed: How many nucleated cells were present was estimated from reference gene primer amplification. The table came from immunoSEQ multiplex PCR; TCRdb's copy has only in-frame clones and leaves some out. V and J calls and clone size are given by that table; D and trimming were obtained from the DNA. The sample gives more than 200,000 clones, 89% of which show up once; around 4% is in the top ten. The CDR3 consists of 14 residues. Individuals drawn from 20 to 30 US areas were roughly 18 to 95 years old. Allocation to cohorts depended on clinical history reported by the participants. This receptor was obtained from a woman in her twenties or thirties with acute COVID-19. Sequences were obtained from PBMCs or T cells enriched from blood (not recorded which). This chain uses TRBV21-1 with TRBJ2-7; the table's TRBD1 call for D was not verified on the DNA. TRBV21-1 is a recognized pseudogene. The CDR3 spells CASRTGTGSYEQYF. As DNA, the CDR3 is TGTGCCAGCAGGACCGGGACAGGGTCCTACGAGCAGTACTTC.